This entry lists 28 T cell receptor beta chains sequenced from one sample in a study of cytomegalovirus exposure and HLA in healthy donors. Primers included in the PCR were 60 Vbeta and 13 Jbeta primers. Using immunoSEQ multiplex PCR, the repertoire was profiled, and TCRdb retains in-frame clones only, with some absent. The sample consists of about 90,000 clones, about 80% of them appearing once. Sequencing was carried out using PBMCs. The receptors stem from a man aged 25 to 40 in good health and CMV-seronegative.

The chain joins TRBV10-3 to TRBJ1-4; 7 nucleotides agree with TRBD1. The CDR3 extends over 14 amino acids. V gave up 6 bases and J gave up 7 bases; unmatched junction bases: 8. CDR1 and CDR2 (germline): ENHRY, SYGVKD. CDR3 DNA: TGTGCCATCAGCCCACAGGGGAGAGGTGAAAAACTGTTTTTT. It encodes CAISPQGRGEKLFF.

This clone was seen only a few times. The CDR3 protein is CASSQERAGAYEQYF. CDR3 coding DNA: TGTGCCAGCAGCCAAGAGAGGGCAGGCGCCTACGAGCAGTACTTC. The J gene is TRBJ2-7, the V gene TRBV4-2; possibly TRBD2 for D (5 bases). V was cut by 0 bases and J by 2 bases, with 11 bases left in between. Germline lookup yields CDR1 LGHNA and CDR2 YNFKEQ. This CDR3 comprises 15 residues.

This rearrangement joins TRBV4-3 to TRBJ2-2, with 7 bases lining up with TRBD2. The trim removed 5 bases at V and 7 bases at J, leaving 10 bases unmatched. The germline V gene has CDR1 LGHNA and CDR2 YSLEER. The CDR3 length is 15 residues. The CDR3 is CASSNSGGSGGELFF. CDR3 sequence (DNA): TGCGCCAGCAGCAATTCGGGGGGTTCGGGCGGGGAGCTGTTTTTT.

V is TRBV18 and J is TRBJ1-4, with no clear D. CDR1 KGHSH and CDR2 LQKENI come from the germline V gene. Trimming cost V 4 bases and J 8 bases, with 17 bases left between them. The CDR3 length is 15 residues. Written as DNA, the CDR3 is TGTGCCAGCTCACTAGCGGTAGGGCCGGGAGAAAAACTGTTTTTT. Translation: CASSLAVGPGEKLFF.

The chain combines TRBV5-1 with TRBJ2-5; D might be TRBD2 (6 bases). Deletions cut 0 bases from V and 4 bases from J, with 10 bases between. Germline V CDR1 and CDR2: SGHRS, YFSETQ. The CDR3 sequence is 14 residues long. The CDR3 sequence: CASSLGRAGETQYF. The CDR3, as DNA: TGCGCCAGCAGCTTGGGGAGGGCCGGAGAGACCCAGTACTTC.

J is TRBJ2-3 and V is TRBV9; TRBD1 matches 9 bases. The CDR3 is 15 residues long. V lost 4 bases and J lost 3; bases outside the gene matches: 6. Germline V gene lookup returns CDR1 SGDLS and CDR2 YYNGEE. The CDR3 spells CASSLLQGATDTQYF. For the CDR3, the DNA is TGTGCCAGCAGCCTATTACAGGGGGCAACAGATACGCAGTATTTT.

This chain uses TRBV5-1 with TRBJ2-5; possible D gene TRBD2, 5 bases. This CDR3 spans 17 amino acids. Germline CDR1 SGHRS, CDR2 YFSETQ. The V gene lost 7 bases and the J gene lost 1 base, with 23 bases spanning the gap. CDR3 sequence: CASRNLLGVATQETQYF. CDR3 nucleotides: TGCGCCAGCCGAAACCTCCTAGGCGTAGCGACCCAAGAGACCCAGTACTTC. Full variable domain (outside the CDR3, taken from reference TRBV5-1 and TRBJ2-5): KAGVTQTPRYLIKTRGQQVTLSCSPISGHRSVSWYQQTPGQGLQFLFEYFSETQRNKGNFPGRFSGRQFSNSRSEMNVSTLELGDSALYLCASRNLLGVATQETQYFGPGTRLLVL.

J is TRBJ1-5 and V is TRBV27, with TRBD1 as a possible D gene (6 bases). The CDR3 runs 17 residues. The V gene's germline CDR1 is MNHEY and CDR2 SMNVEV (reference sequence). V shed 1 base and J shed 1 base, with 14 bases lying between them. The CDR3 region has the DNA TGTGCCAGCAGTTTATACCCCCCCAGGGGAAGCAATCAGCCCCAGCATTTT. Protein product: CASSLYPPRGSNQPQHF.

This sequence joins TRBV19 and TRBJ1-5; possibly TRBD1 for D (6 bases). This CDR3 is 15 amino acids long. CDR1 and CDR2 from the germline V gene are LNHDA and SQIVND (reference sequence). V lost 7 bases to trimming and J lost 2 bases, with 15 bases between them. CDR3 residues: CASTPEAGGNQPQHF. CDR3 DNA sequence: TGTGCCAGTACCCCCGAGGCAGGGGGCAATCAGCCCCAGCATTTT.

The J gene is TRBJ1-2, the V gene TRBV6-1; 8 nucleotides match TRBD1. The V segment lost 3 bases and the J segment 2 bases; nucleotides outside the gene matches: 8. The CDR3 covers 16 residues. The germline V gene encodes CDR1 MNHNS and CDR2 SASEGT. In DNA form, the CDR3 reads TGTGCCAGCAGTGACAGGTGGACAGGGAGAAACTATGGCTACACCTTC. This translates into CASSDRWTGRNYGYTF.

This clone was seen only a few times. The genes are TRBV5-6 and TRBJ1-2; D is unclear. With 2 bases removed from V and 1 base from J, the gap between germline ends came to 3 bases. The CDR3 has 12 amino acids. Germline V gives CDR1 SGHDT, CDR2 YYEEEE. The CDR3 DNA is TGTGCCAGCAGCTTCTTTAACTATGGCTACACCTTC. It encodes CASSFFNYGYTF.

The V call is TRBV5-6, the J call TRBJ2-5, with a tentative D call TRBD1 (5 bases). Germline lookup yields CDR1 SGHDT and CDR2 YYEEEE. This CDR3 contains 15 residues. V was cut by 4 bases and J by 1 base, with 14 bases left in between. CDR3 sequence reads: CASSTSPGSQETQYF. CDR3 bases: TGTGCCAGCAGCACCTCCCCAGGGTCCCAAGAGACCCAGTACTTC.

The chain has TRBV27 and TRBJ1-2; D is unclear. The V and J ends lost 4 bases and 0 bases respectively, with 18 bases between them. Germline assignment: CDR1 MNHEY and CDR2 SMNVEV (reference sequence). This CDR3 has 17 amino acids. The CDR3 here is CASSSLYFGLSNYGYTF. The CDR3 nucleotides read TGTGCCAGCAGTTCGCTATATTTTGGGCTTTCTAACTATGGCTACACCTTC.

The chain joins TRBV25-1 to TRBJ2-5, with D perhaps matching TRBD1 (6 bases). This CDR3 contains 13 residues. Germline values: CDR1 MGHDK, CDR2 SYGVNS. Deletions cut 6 bases from V and 4 bases from J, with 12 bases between. CDR3 protein: CASSQSGVETQYF. The CDR3 DNA reads TGTGCCAGCAGCCAATCAGGGGTAGAGACCCAGTACTTC.

A single count supports this clone. The rearrangement joins TRBV18 to TRBJ1-1, with TRBD1 matching 11 bases. The V gene's germline CDR1 is KGHSH and CDR2 LQKENI. This CDR3 is 13 amino acids long. The V and J ends lost 4 bases and 8 bases, in that order; junction bases with no gene match: 3. CDR3 loop: CASSQDRGREAFF. CDR3 nucleotide sequence: TGTGCCAGCTCACAGGACAGGGGGCGAGAAGCTTTCTTT.

The sample holds one count of this clone. This CDR3 is CASSPDTKLQETQYF. The CDR3, as DNA: TGTGCCAGCAGCCCCGACACAAAACTCCAAGAGACCCAGTACTTC. The V call is TRBV11-3, the J call TRBJ2-5; D remains ambiguous. This CDR3 has 15 residues. V was clipped by 5 bases and J by 1 base, with 14 bases between them. Germline CDR1 SGHNT, CDR2 YENEEA.

V gene TRBV19 combines with J gene TRBJ1-2; D remains ambiguous. Germline CDR1 is LNHDA and CDR2 is SQIVND (reference sequence). V lost 5 bases, J lost 0 bases, and 19 bases lay in between. The CDR3 runs 17 residues. The CDR3 DNA sequence: TGTGCCAGTAGTCCTCCCCCCGGGAGCACAGCTAACTATGGCTACACCTTC. It is translated as CASSPPPGSTANYGYTF.

This chain joins TRBV2 and TRBJ2-7; 10 nucleotides agree with TRBD1. The CDR3 length is 14 residues. From germline, CDR1 is SNHLY and CDR2 FYNNEI. Unmatched junction bases numbered 2, after V lost 5 bases and J lost 1 base. This CDR3 is CASSRDRGSYEQYF. DNA of the CDR3: TGTGCCAGCAGTAGGGACAGGGGATCCTACGAGCAGTACTTC. Using reference TRBV2 and TRBJ2-7 for the parts outside the CDR3, the full variable domain is EPEVTQTPSHQVTQMGQEVILRCVPISNHLYFYWYRQILGQKVEFLVSFYNNEISEKSEIFDDQFSVERPDGSNFTLKIRSTKLEDSAMYFCASSRDRGSYEQYFGPGTRLTVT.

This chain links TRBV18 with TRBJ1-1; maybe TRBD1 (6 bases). This CDR3 has 15 amino acids. V dropped 6 bases and J dropped 1 base, with 15 bases sitting between them. Per germline, CDR1 KGHSH and CDR2 LQKENI. Here the CDR3 reads CASSQSRGGNTEAFF. CDR3 bases: TGTGCCAGCTCCCAGTCTCGAGGGGGGAACACTGAAGCTTTCTTT. The variable domain in full, completed from reference TRBV18 and TRBJ1-1, reads NAGVMQNPRHLVRRRGQEARLRCSPMKGHSHVYWYRQLPEEGLKFMVYLQKENIIDESGMPKERFSAEFPKEGPSILRIQQVVRGDSAAYFCASSQSRGGNTEAFFGQGTRLTVV.

The chain recombines TRBV29-1 with TRBJ2-7; tentatively, D is TRBD2 (5 bases). The germline CDR1 and CDR2 sequences are SQVTM and ANQGSEA. The CDR3 consists of 14 residues. V shed 4 bases and J shed 7 bases, with 20 bases lying between them. CDR3 loop: CSVASGSGAGEQYV. CDR3 coding DNA: TGCAGCGTTGCCAGCGGCAGCGGAGCAGGTGAGCAGTACGTC.

In the case of this clone: In the same sample, other DNA sequences code for this CDR3. This rearrangement joins TRBV5-4 to TRBJ2-5; 12 bases are shared with TRBD1. The CDR3 contains 18 residues. V shed 4 bases, J shed 4 bases, and the junction held 14 bases outside the gene matches. Looked up from germline, CDR1 is SGHNT and CDR2 is YYREEE (reference sequence). The DNA of the CDR3 is TGTGCCAGCAGCCCCGGGGGGACAGGGGGCGCCGACCTAGAGACCCAGTACTTC. Amino acids: CASSPGGTGGADLETQYF. The full variable domain, with the rest looked up from reference TRBV5-4 and TRBJ2-5, is ETGVTQSPTHLIKTRGQQVTLRCSSQSGHNTVSWYQQALGQGPQFIFQYYREEENGRGNFPPRFSGLQFPNYSSELNVNALELDDSALYLCASSPGGTGGADLETQYFGPGTRLLVL.

The chain recombines TRBV28 with TRBJ1-2; the D is unclear. Germline-derived CDR1 and CDR2 are MDHEN and SYDVKM. Between the trimmed V and J ends, which lost 5 bases and 2 bases, there was a span of 12 bases. The CDR3 has 14 amino acids. The CDR3 DNA reads TGTGCCAGCAGTCCCCCGCGGTGGAACTATGGCTACACCTTC. This encodes CASSPPRWNYGYTF.

The chain employs TRBV11-3 and TRBJ2-1, with TRBD2 matching 9 bases. The CDR3 has 15 residues. Looked up from germline, CDR1 is SGHNT and CDR2 is YENEEA. After removal of 8 bases from V and 2 bases from J, the junction contained 7 bases not matched to a gene. CDR3 nucleotides: TGTGCCAGCGTTAGGGCGGGAGGGCCCTACAATGAGCAGTTCTTC. Translation: CASVRAGGPYNEQFF. Together with reference TRBV11-3 and TRBJ2-1, the CDR3 gives the full variable domain: EAGVVQSPRYKIIEKKQPVAFWCNPISGHNTLYWYLQNLGQGPELLIRYENEEAVDDSQLPKDRFSAERLKGVDSTLKIQPAELGDSAVYLCASVRAGGPYNEQFFGPGTRLTVL.

This clone occurred a few times. The rearrangement uses TRBV4-3 and TRBJ1-1, with D unclear. Trimming stripped 2 bases from V and 1 base from J, with 17 bases between. Germline V gives CDR1 LGHNA, CDR2 YSLEER. There are 17 residues in the CDR3. The CDR3 here is CASSQPPGGHRNTEAFF. CDR3 coding DNA: TGCGCCAGCAGCCAACCACCCGGAGGGCACCGGAACACTGAAGCTTTCTTT.

On this clone itself: A junction end diverges from the germline sequence, so it may reflect a read error. The CDR3 DNA reads TGTTCCAGCAGCCAAAAACCTAGGATCCCTGGAAACACCATATATTTT. It yields the protein CSSSQKPRIPGNTIYF. J is TRBJ1-3 and V is TRBV7-9; unclear D gene. Per germline, CDR1 SEHNR and CDR2 FQNEAQ (reference sequence). This CDR3 contains 16 residues.

The chain combines TRBV4-1 with TRBJ1-6; TRBD1 aligns across 7 bases. The CDR3 has 17 amino acids. Germline V lookup: CDR1 MGHRA, CDR2 YSYEKL. J lost 7 bases, V lost 2 bases, and 11 bases had no gene match. The CDR3 here is CASSQPGQRITNSPLHF. The CDR3 DNA follows: TGCGCCAGCAGCCAACCGGGACAGAGAATTACGAATTCACCCCTCCACTTT.

The chain uses TRBV5-1 and TRBJ1-1, with D possibly matching TRBD1 (6 bases). V lost 2 bases to trimming and J lost 3 bases, with 17 bases between them. CDR1 is SGHRS and CDR2 is YFSETQ in the germline V gene. The CDR3 consists of 16 residues. The CDR3 region is CASSFSVQGGDTEAFF. Here the CDR3 DNA reads TGCGCCAGCAGCTTCTCTGTACAGGGTGGGGACACTGAAGCTTTCTTT.

This chain links TRBV11-2 with TRBJ2-7; 12 nucleotides line up with TRBD2. The CDR3 loop spans 15 amino acids. Per the germline V gene, CDR1 is SGHAT and CDR2 is FQNNGV. V was pared by 4 bases and J by 3 bases, with 4 bases of the junction left unmatched. Here the CDR3 reads CASSSTSGGYYEQYF. The CDR3, as DNA: TGTGCCAGCAGCTCGACTAGCGGGGGATACTACGAGCAGTACTTC.